This entry lists 7 T cell receptor beta chains sequenced from one sample in a study of T cells in Graves' hyperthyroidism and ophthalmopathy. TCR beta CDR3 sequences were amplified from RNA transcripts. The study used the HTBI primer set for a first-round RT-PCR of the TCR CDR3. TCRdb re-called the multiplex PCR reads with MiXCR, one entry per CDR3 protein. Of 300,000 to 400,000 distinct CDR3 sequences in the sample, around a sixth were seen once. Sequenced sample: blood. Source of these receptors: a woman aged 45 to 65 with Graves' hyperthyroidism.

The chain joins TRBV6-1 to TRBJ2-5, with 7 positions matching TRBD2. V lost 0 bases, J lost 6 bases, and 4 bases stayed unmatched. The germline gives CDR1 MNHNS, CDR2 SASEGT. This CDR3 region has 14 residues. Here the CDR3 reads CASSEAGSGKTQYF. The CDR3 region has the DNA TGTGCCAGCAGTGAAGCAGGCAGCGGGAAGACCCAGTACTTC.

This clonotype showed up many times. The gene calls are TRBV20-1 and TRBJ2-3; D perhaps matches TRBD2 (5 bases). Trimming took 0 bases from V and 0 from J, leaving 7 bases between them. The length of the CDR3 is 14 residues. Germline CDR1 is DFQATT and CDR2 is SNEGSKA (reference sequence). The CDR3 region has the DNA TGCAGTGCTAGAGATCCTAGCAGCACAGATACGCAGTATTTT. This codes for CSARDPSSTDTQYF.

This clonotype was observed at least ten times. This chain connects TRBV3-1 to TRBJ2-2, with 7 bases identical to TRBD1. CDR3 length: 16 amino acids. Germline lookup yields CDR1 LGHDT and CDR2 YNNKEL (reference sequence). J gave up 4 bases and V 3 bases, and 8 bases lay outside the gene matches. CDR3 residues: CASSHTRTGLTGELFF. As DNA, the CDR3 is TGTGCCAGCAGCCACACCCGGACAGGACTCACCGGGGAGCTGTTTTTT.

This chain links TRBV6-1 with TRBJ1-3; D is ambiguous. The CDR3 sequence is 13 residues long. Germline CDR1 and CDR2: MNHNS and SASEGT. V shed 3 bases and J shed 1 base, with 4 bases lying between them. CDR3 loop: CASSDLSGNTIYF. The DNA for the CDR3 is TGTGCCAGCAGTGATCTGTCTGGAAACACCATATATTTT.

This clonotype showed up many times. This sequence joins TRBV2 and TRBJ2-7; perhaps TRBD2 as D (5 bases). Germline CDR1 is SNHLY and CDR2 is FYNNEI. V lost 7 bases and J lost 2, with 15 bases in between. The CDR3 is 14 residues long. Written as DNA, the CDR3 is TGTGCCAGCATGGACGAGGGCAGTACCTACGAGCAGTACGTC. Encoded protein: CASMDEGSTYEQYV.

This clonotype has a count of ten or more. The chain joins TRBV20-1 to TRBJ1-1; TRBD1 agrees at 7 bases. Germline-derived CDR1 and CDR2 are DFQATT and SNEGSKA (reference sequence). The V gene end was trimmed by 6 bases and the J gene end by 4 bases; junction bases not matched to a gene: 5. This CDR3 comprises 12 residues. The CDR3 DNA reads as TGCAGTGCGAGACAGGGTACCACTGAAGCTTTCTTT. Its protein product is CSARQGTTEAFF.

This clonotype was counted ten times or more. J is TRBJ2-5 and V is TRBV2; 7 nucleotides align to TRBD2. The trim removed 6 bases at V and 2 bases at J, leaving 3 bases unmatched. The CDR3 runs to 13 residues. CDR1 and CDR2 (germline): SNHLY, FYNNEI. CDR3 protein: CASSRTRQETQYF. DNA of the CDR3: TGTGCCAGCAGCCGGACTAGACAAGAGACCCAGTACTTC.